The next 3 T cell receptor beta chains were all read from a single sample in a study of control samples from healthy donors and cancer patients. Data came from immunoSEQ multiplex PCR; TCRdb stores just in-frame clones and leaves some out. The sample lists 90,000 to 150,000 clones, around 88% occurring once. The sequenced material came from blood. All receptors derive from a man aged 40-49 years in good health.

The chain carries TRBV5-6 and TRBJ1-2; 7 bases fit TRBD1. V gave up 4 bases and J gave up 5 bases; unmatched junction bases: 11. Germline V lookup: CDR1 SGHDT, CDR2 YYEEEE. This CDR3 spans 15 amino acids. The CDR3 loop is CASSDPGTAKYGYTF. DNA for the CDR3: TGTGCCAGCAGCGATCCCGGGACAGCAAAATATGGCTACACCTTC.

This chain links TRBV7-9 with TRBJ1-2; 9 nucleotides line up with TRBD1. The germline V gene encodes CDR1 SEHNR and CDR2 FQNEAQ (reference sequence). The J segment lost 5 bases and the V segment lost 5 bases, leaving 12 bases of the junction unmatched. The length of the CDR3 is 16 residues. The CDR3 sequence: CASSLAGTGLGYGYTF. The CDR3 nucleotides are TGTGCCAGCAGCCTGGCCGGGACAGGGTTAGGGTATGGCTACACCTTC. The full variable domain, in which reference TRBV7-9 and TRBJ1-2 provide the parts outside the CDR3, is DTGVSQNPRHKITKRGQNVTFRCDPISEHNRLYWYRQTLGQGPEFLTYFQNEAQLEKSRLLSDRFSAERPKGSFSTLEIQRTEQGDSAMYLCASSLAGTGLGYGYTFGSGTRLTVV.

V is TRBV5-1 and J is TRBJ2-7; a possible D gene is TRBD2 (5 bases). In germline, CDR1 is SGHRS, CDR2 YFSETQ. V shed 2 bases and J shed 5 bases, with 14 bases lying between them. The CDR3 length is 14 residues. The CDR3 protein is CASSFKGGLHEQYF. The CDR3 DNA sequence: TGCGCCAGCAGCTTTAAGGGTGGACTCCACGAGCAGTACTTC.